The next 6 T cell receptor beta chains were all read from a single sample in a study of patients and donors after allogeneic stem cell transplantation. MiXCR was run by TCRdb on the RT-PCR reads, yielding one entry per CDR3 protein. The data hold 920,000 or so distinct CDR3 sequences, with 15% to 20% observed a single time. The sample taken for sequencing was blood, either unsorted or a sorted T cell fraction (not recorded which). The receptors derive from a human donor who was either an allogeneic HSCT recipient or a stem cell or donor lymphocyte infusion donor (not recorded which). It is not recorded whose cells these are; they may come from a transplant donor.

In nucleotides, the CDR3 is TGCAGTGCTAGAGAACCCCCTGAGACGGCTGAGGAGACCCAGTACTTC. Its protein product is CSAREPPETAEETQYF. The chain uses TRBV20-1 and TRBJ2-5; D gene unclear. Trimming pared 0 bases from V and 5 bases from J, leaving 19 bases between. Germline CDR1 is DFQATT and CDR2 is SNEGSKA (reference sequence). The CDR3 extends over 16 amino acids.

This clonotype was seen a handful of times. V gene TRBV6-6 combines with J gene TRBJ1-2; no clear D. Germline V gene lookup returns CDR1 MNHNY and CDR2 SVGAGI (reference sequence). CDR3 length: 12 residues. The germline V and J ends were trimmed by 3 bases and 4 bases, with 6 bases remaining between them. This CDR3 reads CASSYLVYGYTF. CDR3 bases: TGTGCCAGCAGTTATTTAGTCTATGGCTACACCTTC.

The chain carries TRBV2 and TRBJ2-7, with a weak D call TRBD1 (5 bases). This CDR3 has 13 residues. The V and J ends lost 6 bases and 2 bases respectively, with 11 bases between them. Per germline, CDR1 SNHLY and CDR2 FYNNEI. CDR3 amino acids: CASSRQPTYEQYF. CDR3 coding DNA: TGTGCCAGCAGCCGACAGCCTACCTACGAGCAGTACTTC.

The chain carries TRBV21-1 and TRBJ2-7; the D call of TRBD1 is as the table states it, not checked on the DNA. TRBV21-1 counts as a pseudogene. The CDR3 extends over 14 amino acids. CDR3 nucleotides: TGTGCCAACACGATGCCGGGACAGAACTACGAGCAGTACTTC. This translates into CANTMPGQNYEQYF.

The chain uses TRBV12-3 or TRBV12-4 and TRBJ1-1; D is perhaps TRBD1 (5 bases). V shed 3 bases and J shed 2 bases, with 10 bases lying between them. This CDR3 region has 14 residues. CDR3 in DNA: TGTGCCAGCAGTTTTATAACAGGAAACACTGAAGCTTTCTTT. It translates to CASSFITGNTEAFF.

The genes are TRBV27 and TRBJ2-1; D possibly matches TRBD1 or TRBD2 (5 bases each). Per germline, CDR1 MNHEY and CDR2 SMNVEV (reference sequence). With 5 bases removed from V and 0 bases from J, the gap between germline ends came to 17 bases. The CDR3 runs to 17 residues. The CDR3 DNA reads TGTGCCAGCAGTCCGGGGCCTCAAGGACACTCCTACAATGAGCAGTTCTTC. It encodes CASSPGPQGHSYNEQFF.